In its sample, the clone carrying this T cell receptor (beta chain) was seen many times. Antigen: not known. Multiplex PCR (32 V and 13 J primers) was used to amplify the TCR beta CDR3. A single record per CDR3 protein comes from TCRdb applying MiXCR to the multiplex PCR reads. The data show 10,000 to 15,000 distinct CDR3 sequences, approximately 22% seen once. The starting template was genomic DNA from bulk tumor, roughly 610 ng per sample. Biopsies that were spaced far apart were taken, several per primary tumor, during surgery. Before undergoing curative surgery, patients had newly diagnosed non-small cell lung cancer that was untreated. The data belong to a study of immune heterogeneity within non-small cell lung tumors. Study findings and constraints: Largely different high-frequency T-cell receptor beta clonotypes were found between individual patients. For local T-cell clonality, the correlation with local tumor mutational burden was moderate but significant (R 0.3 to 0.35).

In germline, CDR1 is MNHNS, CDR2 SASEGT. This CDR3 is 14 amino acids long. Trimming pared 5 bases from V and 3 bases from J, leaving 11 bases between. The chain employs TRBV6-1 and TRBJ1-5; maybe TRBD1 (5 bases). This TCR derives from a man between 50 and 59 years old with non-small cell lung cancer. The sample consisted of lung tumor tissue. CDR3 nucleotides: TGTGCCAGCAGTACTACAGGTCACAATCAGCCCCAGCATTTT. Encoded protein: CASSTTGHNQPQHF.